This TCR beta chain was sequenced during a study of PD-1 blockade in classical Hodgkin lymphoma. Produced via immunoSEQ multiplex PCR; TCRdb's table is partial and in-frame only. The profile shows approximately 23,000 clones, roughly nine tenths of them singletons. Sample time point: newly diagnosed, previously untreated cHL patient sample. The study purified CD4+ T cells from thawed PBMCs using magnetic negative selection. CDR3 length: 14 residues. Germline V gives CDR1 MNHEY, CDR2 SMNVEV (reference sequence). V lost 4 bases, J lost 4 bases, and 14 bases lay in between. This sequence was found in a human donor with classical Hodgkin lymphoma. This chain uses TRBV27 with TRBJ2-7, with D maybe TRBD2 (6 bases). Sample: CD4+ T cells from blood. The CDR3 DNA follows: TGTGCCAGCAGTTCAGGTTCCGGGGGATACGAGCAGTACTTC. It encodes CASSSGSGGYEQYF.